Here is one TCR beta chain with its context. CDR1 is MNHEY, CDR2 SVGAGI, per germline. The trim removed 7 bases at V and 14 bases at J, leaving 16 bases unmatched. The CDR3 extends over 15 amino acids. The assay was immunoSEQ multiplex PCR, and TCRdb's table has in-frame clones only and misses some. The sample lists roughly 150,000 clones; approximately 82% were seen once. These data belong to a study of blood T cell repertoires in COVID-19. The origin of this receptor is a woman in her 70s who had recovered from COVID-19. V is TRBV6-5 and J is TRBJ1-6; 8 nucleotides agree with TRBD1. The sequenced material came from peripheral blood. The CDR3 DNA reads as TGTGCCAGCACCCCGGACAGGGCCCCCCCGCGGTCCCTCCACTTT. It encodes CASTPDRAPPRSLHF.